This TCR beta chain was documented in a study of beta chain features in type 1 diabetes. At the level of the study: Cell yields, gender and age were comparable in patients and healthy donors. Notes on the study in general: In all four CD4+ subsets, TCRB CDR3 length was significantly, moderately reduced in type 1 diabetes. Shorter templates might be favored by PCR, and equally so in patients and in controls.

In its sample, this clone was seen a few times. The antigen remains undetermined. Germline V gene sequence: CDR1 SNHLY, CDR2 FYNNEI. The J segment lost 6 bases and the V segment lost 6 bases, leaving 9 bases of the junction unmatched. The CDR3 covers 15 residues. The isolated RNA, all of it, was reverse transcribed, so expressed TCRB transcripts were what got sequenced. Here immunoSEQ multiplex PCR was the method, and the copy in TCRdb shows in-frame clones only, minus some. The repertoire includes approximately 600,000 clones, about an eighth of them detected once, and over 0.1% sits in the top ten. The sample consisted of naive CD4+ T cells from blood. The receptor was isolated from a man younger than 45 with type 1 diabetes. The chain combines TRBV2 with TRBJ2-3; 10 nucleotides agree with TRBD2. CDR3 amino acids: CASSPSGGVPDTQYF. The CDR3 DNA reads as TGTGCCAGCAGCCCTAGCGGGGGAGTTCCCGATACGCAGTATTTT.